This T cell receptor beta chain derives from a study of OX40 agonist ivuxolimab in advanced cancers. For the wider study: Ivuxolimab was a fully human IgG2 agonistic monoclonal antibody targeting the costimulatory receptor OX40 (CD134). Intravenous ivuxolimab was administered to patients every 2 weeks at six dose levels: 0.01, 0.1, 0.3, 1.5, 3 and 10 mg/kg. Of the roughly 51 patients in dose escalation, about 20 had hepatocellular carcinoma, roughly 15 had melanoma, 9 had renal cell carcinoma and 9 had head and neck cancer. A male proportion of around 81% and a mean age of approximately 58 years, ranging from about 20 to 85, were recorded for the dose-escalation cohort. Prior anti-PD-1, anti-PD-L1 or anti-CTLA-4 therapy was permitted, and 30% to 50% of dose-escalation patients had received checkpoint inhibitors. Partial responses occurred in three dose-escalation patients, of whom one had hepatocellular carcinoma and two had cutaneous melanoma. The purpose of peripheral TCRbeta sequencing was to test whether ivuxolimab changed TCR sequence diversity and led to clonal T-cell expansion. The monotherapy dose-escalation portion (N ≈ 50 patients) of the phase I ivuxolimab trial is reported in the paper.

Genomic DNA was extracted from sorted cells for sequencing of the TCRbeta CDR3 region. The immunoSEQ Assay was used for sequencing of TCRbeta CDR3 regions. TCRdb obtained this table from immuneACCESS and retained in-frame rearrangements with V and J assigned. These tables miss some clones; where compared with another copy, unresolved V genes account for less than half of the shortfall, and the remainder is unexplained. The sample yields 35,000 to 50,000 clones; under 90% were counted once. The ten top clones hold approximately 25% of the sample. From its cysteine to its phenylalanine, the CDR3 spans 17 amino acids. Kept here is only the CDR3 DNA, which spans 51 bases and is read in frame from base 1. V is shortened by 2 bases, J by 4 bases, and the region joining them spans 17 bases. Based on the germline V gene, the CDR1 and CDR2 sequences are SGHTA and FQGNSA. Here is what the overall study found, with its caveats: Low levels of normalized T-cell clonal expansion were also seen in some patients who did not respond. The antigen specificity of the peripheral T cells that underwent clonal expansion was not determined. In the 0.1-3.0 mg/kg groups, partial responders were among the patients with the lowest normalized peripheral clonal expansion, particularly in CD8+ T cells. At doses of 0.1 to 3.0 mg/kg, clonal expansion of both CD4+ and CD8+ blood T cells was observed from baseline to week 6. On average, CD8+ T cells showed more expanded clones than CD4+ T cells after ivuxolimab.

Points on this clone: Its cognate antigen has yet to be identified. No much larger clone exists at a distance of one base, and base qualities are not known.

Patients with autoimmune disease history or receiving systemic immunosuppression were excluded from the trial. Peripheral blood for TCR sequencing was collected from all dose cohorts at baseline, on cycle 4 day 1, and on cycle 7 day 1. The samples were taken from a phase I, first-in-human, multicenter, open-label dose-escalation trial of ivuxolimab. Adults with locally advanced or metastatic head and neck squamous cell, hepatocellular, melanoma or renal cell carcinoma were enrolled in the trial. Before TCR sequencing, CD4+ T cells and CD8+ T cells from peripheral blood were sorted into separate populations.

Here the chain combines TRBV7-2 and TRBJ2-2; TRBD2 is a weak D gene call, 5 bases matching. The sample here was CD4+ or CD8+ T cells sorted from blood, taken in a trial of the OX40 agonist ivuxolimab. The TCR originated in an adult with an advanced solid tumor such as melanoma, head and neck, liver or kidney cancer. The CDR3 in this case is CASSLSPGEWVTGELFF. The bases are TGTGCCAGCAGCTTAAGTCCCGGGGAATGGGTCACCGGGGAGCTGTTTTTT.